This T cell receptor (beta chain) is drawn from a study of early T cells in non-severe SARS-CoV-2 infection. For the study at large: Chains were not paired, and sequencing was done on bulk RNA from unsorted whole blood. Study results and limitations: VDJdb matching, biased toward anti-spike CD8 responses, missed private and CD4 specificities.

Researchers attached unique molecular identifiers to individual cDNA molecules. TCRdb fed the 5' RACE reads into MiXCR, producing one record per CDR3 protein. The sample shows around 50,000 distinct CDR3 sequences, over 5% of them seen only once. In its sample, this clonotype was seen many times. Its antigen is unidentified. CDR3 length: 15 amino acids. The ends were cut back, 4 bases at V and 1 base at J, with 13 bases in the middle. Germline CDR1 SNHLY, CDR2 FYNNEI. The sample consisted of whole blood. The chain carries TRBV2 and TRBJ1-1; D is unclear. The clonotype was recovered from an adult who was a healthcare worker with PCR-confirmed SARS-CoV-2 infection or an uninfected control (not recorded which). Written as DNA, the CDR3 is TGTGCCAGCAGTGGACTACAGCGAGCGAACACTGAAGCTTTCTTT. Translation: CASSGLQRANTEAFF.